The 11 T cell receptor beta chains given below trace back to one sample, sequenced in a study of T cell responses to AZD1222 COVID-19 vaccine. TCRdb's copy holds only in-frame clones and misses some; the assay was immunoSEQ multiplex PCR. The sample has 120,000 to 150,000 clones, 91% seen once; the top ten hold 5.2%. Sequenced here: peripheral blood, sampled on day 0 of AZD1222 vaccination. The receptor source for this set is an adult in good health.

This clone showed up just once. V and J are TRBV2 and TRBJ1-6; TRBD1 aligns across 8 bases. This CDR3 contains 14 residues. CDR1 and CDR2 (germline): SNHLY, FYNNEI. V dropped 5 bases and J dropped 8; count of bases not matched to a gene: 5. CDR3 nucleotides: TGTGCCAGCAGTATGATGACAGGGGATTCACCCCTCCACTTT. This translates into CASSMMTGDSPLHF.

V gene TRBV18 combines with J gene TRBJ1-1; TRBD1 is a possible D gene (5 bases). The ends were cut back, 0 bases at V and 5 bases at J, with 7 bases in the middle. CDR3 size: 13 residues. Germline V gene lookup returns CDR1 KGHSH and CDR2 LQKENI. CDR3 sequence: CASSPPGETEAFF. DNA for the CDR3: TGTGCCAGCTCACCACCGGGGGAGACTGAAGCTTTCTTT.

The J gene is TRBJ1-1, the V gene TRBV27; TRBD1 might be the D (5 bases). V lost 6 bases and J 4 bases, leaving 6 bases between the germline ends. Germline loops: CDR1 MNHEY, CDR2 SMNVEV (reference sequence). There are 11 residues in the CDR3. CDR3 amino acids: CASRGGTEAFF. CDR3 in DNA: TGTGCCAGCAGGGGGGGCACTGAAGCTTTCTTT.

The V gene is TRBV5-6, the J gene TRBJ2-7, with TRBD2 matching 7 bases. The trim removed 5 bases at V and 1 base at J, leaving 12 bases unmatched. The CDR3 sequence is 16 residues long. The germline V gene has CDR1 SGHDT and CDR2 YYEEEE. CDR3 nucleotides: TGTGCCAGCAGGCCAACTCGGGACTACATATCCTACGAGCAGTACTTC. Residues: CASRPTRDYISYEQYF.

This clone appeared a single time. This chain joins TRBV4-3 and TRBJ2-2, with no clear D. Germline CDR1 is LGHNA and CDR2 is YSLEER. This CDR3 region has 15 residues. Trimming cost V 2 bases and J 1 base, with 8 bases left between them. DNA for the CDR3: TGCGCCAGCAGCCAAAGTCGAGGGAACACCGGGGAGCTGTTTTTT. Translation gives CASSQSRGNTGELFF.

The chain carries TRBV7-6 and TRBJ2-2; D unresolved. Trimming stripped 5 bases from V and 1 base from J, with 11 bases between. There are 15 residues in the CDR3. Per germline, CDR1 SGHVS and CDR2 FNYEAQ. The CDR3 region is CASSPSGVNTGELFF. In DNA form, the CDR3 reads TGTGCCAGCAGCCCCAGTGGTGTGAACACCGGGGAGCTGTTTTTT.

The J gene is TRBJ2-7, the V gene TRBV3-1 (or the pseudogene TRBV3-2), with 7 bases aligning to TRBD1. The CDR3 has 16 amino acids. J gave up 0 bases and V 5 bases, and 10 bases lay outside the gene matches. Germline values: CDR1 LGHDT, CDR2 YNNKEL (reference sequence). The CDR3 reads CASSTIHRGHSYEQYF. CDR3 coding DNA: TGTGCCAGCAGCACAATCCACAGGGGTCACTCCTACGAGCAGTACTTC.

This clone appeared once. The V call is TRBV3-1 (or the pseudogene TRBV3-2), the J call TRBJ1-2; 7 bases match TRBD1. CDR3 length equals 14 residues. The germline V gene encodes CDR1 LGHDT and CDR2 YNNKEL (reference sequence). The V segment lost 9 bases and the J segment 5 bases; nucleotides outside the gene matches: 12. The CDR3, as DNA: TGTGCCAGTAAAAGGGGGCCCGGAGATTATGGCTACACCTTC. It is translated as CASKRGPGDYGYTF.

Concerning this clone: Within the sample, other DNA sequences also encode this same CDR3. The rearrangement links TRBV7-9 to TRBJ1-3; D is unresolved. The CDR3 spans 13 residues. Germline CDR1 reads SEHNR; CDR2 reads FQNEAQ (reference sequence). V lost 1 base and J 1 base, leaving 2 bases between the germline ends. Here the CDR3 reads CASSLDSGNTIYF. DNA of the CDR3: TGTGCCAGCAGCTTAGATTCTGGAAACACCATATATTTT.

V is TRBV4-3 and J is TRBJ2-7; D gene ambiguous. V was clipped by 1 base and J by 4 bases, with 17 bases between them. The CDR3 loop spans 16 amino acids. CDR1 is LGHNA, CDR2 YSLEER, per germline. The DNA for the CDR3 is TGCGCCAGCAGCCAAGGGATTGGGCCCTTCGAATACGAGCAGTACTTC. This sequence encodes CASSQGIGPFEYEQYF.

In its sample, this clone was seen a few times. This chain uses TRBV18 with TRBJ1-1; D unclear. The CDR3 runs 14 residues. The germline V gene encodes CDR1 KGHSH and CDR2 LQKENI. Trimming removed 4 bases from V and 1 base from J, with 10 bases in between. CDR3 DNA: TGTGCCAGCTCACTCTACGTAGGGAACACTGAAGCTTTCTTT. It translates to CASSLYVGNTEAFF.